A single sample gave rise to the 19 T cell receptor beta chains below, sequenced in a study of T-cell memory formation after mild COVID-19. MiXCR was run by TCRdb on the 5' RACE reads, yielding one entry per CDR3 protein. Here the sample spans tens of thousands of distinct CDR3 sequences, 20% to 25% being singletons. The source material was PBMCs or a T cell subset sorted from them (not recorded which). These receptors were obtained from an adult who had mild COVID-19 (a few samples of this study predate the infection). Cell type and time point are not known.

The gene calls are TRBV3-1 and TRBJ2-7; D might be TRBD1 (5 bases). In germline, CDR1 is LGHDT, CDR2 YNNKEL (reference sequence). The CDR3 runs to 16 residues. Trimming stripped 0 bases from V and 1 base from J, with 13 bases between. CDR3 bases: TGTGCCAGCAGCCAAGATGAGGACATTCAATCCTACGAGCAGTACTTC. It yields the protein CASSQDEDIQSYEQYF.

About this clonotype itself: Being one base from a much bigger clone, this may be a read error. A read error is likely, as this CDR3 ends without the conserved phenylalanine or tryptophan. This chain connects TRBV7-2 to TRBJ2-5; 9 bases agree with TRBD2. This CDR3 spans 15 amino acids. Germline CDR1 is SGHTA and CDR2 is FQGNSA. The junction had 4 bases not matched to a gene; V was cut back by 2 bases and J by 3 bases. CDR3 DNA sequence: TGTGCCAGCAGCTTATATCTAGCGGGAAAAGAGACCCAGTACTTA. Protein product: CASSLYLAGKETQYL.

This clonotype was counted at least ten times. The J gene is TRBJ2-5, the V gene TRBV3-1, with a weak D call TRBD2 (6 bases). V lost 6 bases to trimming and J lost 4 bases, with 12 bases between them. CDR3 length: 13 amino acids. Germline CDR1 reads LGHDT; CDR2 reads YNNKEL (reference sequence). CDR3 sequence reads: CASRPDGGETQYF. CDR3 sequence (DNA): TGTGCCAGCAGACCCGACGGGGGAGAGACCCAGTACTTC.

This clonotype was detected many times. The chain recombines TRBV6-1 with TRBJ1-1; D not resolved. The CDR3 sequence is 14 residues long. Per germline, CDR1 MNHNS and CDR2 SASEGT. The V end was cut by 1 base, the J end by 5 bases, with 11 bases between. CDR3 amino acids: CASSEGGRLTEAFF. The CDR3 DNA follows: TGTGCCAGCAGTGAAGGAGGCAGGCTTACTGAAGCTTTCTTT.

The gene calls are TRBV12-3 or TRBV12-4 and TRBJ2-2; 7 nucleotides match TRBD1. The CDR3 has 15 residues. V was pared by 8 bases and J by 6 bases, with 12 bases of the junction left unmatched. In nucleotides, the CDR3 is TGTGCCAGCCCTTTGGGGCCAGGGGGTGCCGGGGAGCTGTTTTTT. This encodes CASPLGPGGAGELFF.

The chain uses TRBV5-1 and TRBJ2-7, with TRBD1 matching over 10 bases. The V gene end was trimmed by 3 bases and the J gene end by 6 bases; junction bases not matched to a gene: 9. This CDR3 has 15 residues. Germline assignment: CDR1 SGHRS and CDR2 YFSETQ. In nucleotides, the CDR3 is TGCGCCAGCAGCTCTAGACAGGGGGCCCAAGGCGAGCAGTACTTC. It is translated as CASSSRQGAQGEQYF.

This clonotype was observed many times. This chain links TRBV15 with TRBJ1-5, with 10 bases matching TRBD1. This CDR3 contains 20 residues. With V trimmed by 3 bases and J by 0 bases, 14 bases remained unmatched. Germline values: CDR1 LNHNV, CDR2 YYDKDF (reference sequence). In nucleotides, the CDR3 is TGTGCCACCAGCAGGGAGGAGCCGGGACAGGGGTTACATAGCAATCAGCCCCAGCATTTT. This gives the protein CATSREEPGQGLHSNQPQHF.

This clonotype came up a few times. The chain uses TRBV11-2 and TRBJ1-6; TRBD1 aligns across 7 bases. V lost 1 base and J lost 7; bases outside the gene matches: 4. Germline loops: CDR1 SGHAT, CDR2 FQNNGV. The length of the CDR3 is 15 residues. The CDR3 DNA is TGTGCCAGCAGCTTAGGGGCAGGGGGGAATTCACCCCTCCACTTT. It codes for CASSLGAGGNSPLHF.

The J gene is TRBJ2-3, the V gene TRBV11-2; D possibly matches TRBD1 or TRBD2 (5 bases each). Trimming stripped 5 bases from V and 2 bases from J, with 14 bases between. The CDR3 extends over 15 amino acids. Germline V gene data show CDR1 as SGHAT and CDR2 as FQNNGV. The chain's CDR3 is CASSPGPLITDTQYF. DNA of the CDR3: TGTGCCAGCAGCCCGGGACCTCTCATCACAGATACGCAGTATTTT. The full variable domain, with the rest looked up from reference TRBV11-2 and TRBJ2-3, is EAGVAQSPRYKIIEKRQSVAFWCNPISGHATLYWYQQILGQGPKLLIQFQNNGVVDDSQLPKDRFSAERLKGVDSTLKIQPAKLEDSAVYLCASSPGPLITDTQYFGPGTRLTVL.

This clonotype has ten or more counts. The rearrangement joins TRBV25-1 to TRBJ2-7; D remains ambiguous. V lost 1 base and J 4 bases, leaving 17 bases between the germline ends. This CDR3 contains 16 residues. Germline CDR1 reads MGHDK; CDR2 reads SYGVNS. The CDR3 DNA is TGTGCCAGCAGTGAATTTGGAAGAACGTCTATGTACGAGCAGTACTTC. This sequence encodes CASSEFGRTSMYEQYF.

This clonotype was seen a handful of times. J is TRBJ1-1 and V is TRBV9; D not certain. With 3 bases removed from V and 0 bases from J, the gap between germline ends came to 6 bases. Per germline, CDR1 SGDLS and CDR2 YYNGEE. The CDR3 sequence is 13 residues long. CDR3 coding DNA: TGTGCCAGCAGCGCGTCTATGAACACTGAAGCTTTCTTT. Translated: CASSASMNTEAFF.

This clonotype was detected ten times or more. The CDR3, as DNA: TGTGCCAGCAGCTTTGAGGGGGCCGGGGAGCTGTTTTTT. Its protein product is CASSFEGAGELFF. The chain links TRBV11-3 to TRBJ2-2, with D tentatively TRBD1 (6 bases). This CDR3 is built from 13 residues. V was trimmed by 3 bases and J by 6 bases, leaving 8 bases between them. Looked up from germline, CDR1 is SGHNT and CDR2 is YENEEA. The full variable domain, its missing parts supplied by reference TRBV11-3 and TRBJ2-2, is EAGVVQSPRYKIIEKKQPVAFWCNPISGHNTLYWYLQNLGQGPELLIRYENEEAVDDSQLPKDRFSAERLKGVDSTLKIQPAELGDSAVYLCASSFEGAGELFFGEGSRLTVL.

CDR3 nucleotide sequence: TGTGCCAGCAGTTCAGTACACGGACTAGCGGGTTCAGATACGCAGTATTTT. It specifies CASSSVHGLAGSDTQYF. The chain couples TRBV12-3 or TRBV12-4 to TRBJ2-3, with TRBD2 matching 11 bases. The junction had 10 bases not matched to a gene; V was cut back by 4 bases and J by 4 bases. The CDR3 covers 17 residues.

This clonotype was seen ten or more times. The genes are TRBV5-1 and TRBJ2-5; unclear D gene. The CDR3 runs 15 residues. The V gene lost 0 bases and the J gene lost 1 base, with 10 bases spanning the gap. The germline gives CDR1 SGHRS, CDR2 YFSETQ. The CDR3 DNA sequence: TGCGCCAGCAGCTTGGCTATGGGCAGCCAAGAGACCCAGTACTTC. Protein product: CASSLAMGSQETQYF.

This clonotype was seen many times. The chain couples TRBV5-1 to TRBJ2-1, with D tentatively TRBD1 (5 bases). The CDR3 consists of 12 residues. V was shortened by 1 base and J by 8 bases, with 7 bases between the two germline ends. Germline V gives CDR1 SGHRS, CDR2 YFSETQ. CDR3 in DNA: TGCGCCAGCAGCTTGCAGGGTCATGAGCAGTTCTTC. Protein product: CASSLQGHEQFF. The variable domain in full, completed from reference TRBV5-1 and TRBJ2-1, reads KAGVTQTPRYLIKTRGQQVTLSCSPISGHRSVSWYQQTPGQGLQFLFEYFSETQRNKGNFPGRFSGRQFSNSRSEMNVSTLELGDSALYLCASSLQGHEQFFGPGTRLTVL.

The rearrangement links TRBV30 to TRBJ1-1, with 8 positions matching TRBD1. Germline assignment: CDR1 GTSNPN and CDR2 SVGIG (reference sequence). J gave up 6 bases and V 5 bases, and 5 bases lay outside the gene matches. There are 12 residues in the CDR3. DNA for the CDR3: TGTGCCTGGTGGGGACAGGACCCTGAAGCTTTCTTT. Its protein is CAWWGQDPEAFF. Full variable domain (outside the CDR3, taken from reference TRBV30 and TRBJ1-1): SQTIHQWPATLVQPVGSPLSLECTVEGTSNPNLYWYRQAAGRGLQLLFYSVGIGQISSEVPQNLSASRPQDRQFILSSKKLLLSDSGFYLCAWWGQDPEAFFGQGTRLTVV.

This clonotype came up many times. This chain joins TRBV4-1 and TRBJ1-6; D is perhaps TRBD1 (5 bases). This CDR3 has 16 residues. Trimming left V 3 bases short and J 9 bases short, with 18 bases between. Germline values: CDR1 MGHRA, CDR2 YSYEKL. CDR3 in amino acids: CASSQDLGPRGSPLHF. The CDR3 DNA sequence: TGCGCCAGCAGCCAGGATTTGGGACCCCGGGGTTCACCCCTCCACTTT.

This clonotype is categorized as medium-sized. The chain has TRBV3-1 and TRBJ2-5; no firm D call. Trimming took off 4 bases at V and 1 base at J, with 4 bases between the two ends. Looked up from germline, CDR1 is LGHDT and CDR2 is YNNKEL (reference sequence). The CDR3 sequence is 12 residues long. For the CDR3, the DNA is TGTGCCAGCAGCCGAGTCCAAGAGACCCAGTACTTC. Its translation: CASSRVQETQYF.

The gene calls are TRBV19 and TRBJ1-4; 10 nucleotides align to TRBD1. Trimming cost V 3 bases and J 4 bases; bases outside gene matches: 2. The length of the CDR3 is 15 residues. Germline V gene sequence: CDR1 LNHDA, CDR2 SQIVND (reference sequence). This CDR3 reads CASSIRDRGNEKLFF. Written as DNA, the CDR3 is TGTGCCAGTAGTATTCGGGACAGGGGTAATGAAAAACTGTTTTTT.